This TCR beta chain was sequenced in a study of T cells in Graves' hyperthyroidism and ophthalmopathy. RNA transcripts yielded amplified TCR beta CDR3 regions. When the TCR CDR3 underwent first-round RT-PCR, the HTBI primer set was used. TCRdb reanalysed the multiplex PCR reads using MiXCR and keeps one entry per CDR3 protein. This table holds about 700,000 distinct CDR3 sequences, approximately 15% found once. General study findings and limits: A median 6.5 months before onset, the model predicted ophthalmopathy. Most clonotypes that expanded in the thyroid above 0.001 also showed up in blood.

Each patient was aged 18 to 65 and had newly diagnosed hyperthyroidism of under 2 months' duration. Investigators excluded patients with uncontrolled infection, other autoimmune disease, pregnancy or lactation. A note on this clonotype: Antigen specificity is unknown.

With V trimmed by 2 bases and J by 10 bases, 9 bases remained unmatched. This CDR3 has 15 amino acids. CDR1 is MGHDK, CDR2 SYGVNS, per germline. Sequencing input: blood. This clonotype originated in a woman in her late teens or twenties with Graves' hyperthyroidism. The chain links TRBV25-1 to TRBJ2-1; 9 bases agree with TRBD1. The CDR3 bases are TGTGCCAGCAGTGAAGCCGCCGGGACAGGGAGGGAGCAGTTCTTC. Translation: CASSEAAGTGREQFF.